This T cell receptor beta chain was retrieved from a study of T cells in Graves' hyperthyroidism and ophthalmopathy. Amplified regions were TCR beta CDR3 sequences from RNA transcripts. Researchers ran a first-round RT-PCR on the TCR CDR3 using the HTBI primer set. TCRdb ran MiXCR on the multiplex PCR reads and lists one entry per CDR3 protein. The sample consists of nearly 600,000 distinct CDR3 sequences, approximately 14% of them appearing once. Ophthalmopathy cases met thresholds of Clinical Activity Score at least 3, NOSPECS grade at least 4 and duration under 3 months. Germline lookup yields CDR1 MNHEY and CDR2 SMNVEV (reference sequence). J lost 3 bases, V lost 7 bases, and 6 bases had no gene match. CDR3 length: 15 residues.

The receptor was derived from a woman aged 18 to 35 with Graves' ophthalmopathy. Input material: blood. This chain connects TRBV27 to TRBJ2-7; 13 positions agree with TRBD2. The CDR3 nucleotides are TGTGCCAGCATCTGGGGGACTAGCGGGATCTACGAGCAGTACTTC. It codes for CASIWGTSGIYEQYF.